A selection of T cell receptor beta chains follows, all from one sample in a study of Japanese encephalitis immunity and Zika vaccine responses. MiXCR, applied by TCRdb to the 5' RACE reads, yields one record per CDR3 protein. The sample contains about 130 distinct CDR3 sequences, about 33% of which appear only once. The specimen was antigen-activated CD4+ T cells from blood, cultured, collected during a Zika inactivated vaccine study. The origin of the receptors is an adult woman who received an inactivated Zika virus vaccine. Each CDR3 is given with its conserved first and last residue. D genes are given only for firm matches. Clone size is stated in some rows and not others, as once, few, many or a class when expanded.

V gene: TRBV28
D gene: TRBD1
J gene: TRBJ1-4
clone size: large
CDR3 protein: CASETGGSDEKLFF
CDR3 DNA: TGTGCCAGCGAGACAGGGGGCTCGGATGAAAAACTGTTTTTT

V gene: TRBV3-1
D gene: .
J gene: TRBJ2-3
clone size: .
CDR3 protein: CASSQRSGTDTQYF
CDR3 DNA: TGTGCCAGCAGCCAACGATCTGGTACAGATACGCAGTATTTT

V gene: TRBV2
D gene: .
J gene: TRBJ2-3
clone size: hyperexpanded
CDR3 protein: CASNPRESTDTQYF
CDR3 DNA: TGTGCCAGCAATCCGAGGGAGTCCACAGATACGCAGTATTTT

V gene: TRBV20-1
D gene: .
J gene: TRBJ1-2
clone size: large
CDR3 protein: CSAATEGYGYTF
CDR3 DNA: TGCAGTGCCGCCACAGAGGGCTATGGCTACACCTTC

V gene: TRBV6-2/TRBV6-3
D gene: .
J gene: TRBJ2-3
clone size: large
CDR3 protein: CASRLYDTQYF
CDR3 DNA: TGTGCCAGCAGGCTGTATGATACGCAGTATTTT

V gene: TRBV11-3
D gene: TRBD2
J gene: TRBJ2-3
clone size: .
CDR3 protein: CARLGGATQYF
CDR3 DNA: TGTGCCAGACTCGGGGGGGCTACGCAGTATTTT

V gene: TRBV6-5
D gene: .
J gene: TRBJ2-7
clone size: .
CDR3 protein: CASVRGTGFTREQYF
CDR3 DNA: TGTGCCAGCGTAAGGGGGACGGGTTTCACTCGCGAGCAGTACTTC

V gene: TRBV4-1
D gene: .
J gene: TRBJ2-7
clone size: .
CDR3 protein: CASSQGLLLYEQYF
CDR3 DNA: TGCGCCAGCAGCCAAGGTCTGCTTCTCTACGAGCAGTACTTC

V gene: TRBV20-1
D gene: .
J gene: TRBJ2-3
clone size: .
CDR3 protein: CSARGRSPLDTQYF
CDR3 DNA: TGCAGTGCTAGAGGCCGGTCCCCCCTAGATACGCAGTATTTT

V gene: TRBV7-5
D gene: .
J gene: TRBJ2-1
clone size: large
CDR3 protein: CISVPELVAHGTGRVGEQFF
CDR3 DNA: .

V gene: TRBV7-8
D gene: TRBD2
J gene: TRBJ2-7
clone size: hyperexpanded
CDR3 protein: CASSLAVAGDTYEQYF
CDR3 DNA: TGTGCCAGCAGCTTAGCGGTAGCGGGGGATACCTACGAGCAGTACTTC

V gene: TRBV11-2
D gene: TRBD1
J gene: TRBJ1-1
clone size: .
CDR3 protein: CASSFARGPTEAFF
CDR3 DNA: TGTGCCAGCAGCTTCGCCAGGGGGCCGACTGAAGCTTTCTTT

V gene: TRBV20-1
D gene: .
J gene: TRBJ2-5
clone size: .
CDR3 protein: CSAEQRLGETQYF
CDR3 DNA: TGCAGTGCGGAACAGAGGTTGGGAGAGACCCAGTACTTC

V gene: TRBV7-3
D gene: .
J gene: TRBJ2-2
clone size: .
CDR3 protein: CASSLTFPGELFF
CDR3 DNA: TGTGCCAGCAGCTTAACGTTTCCCGGGGAGCTGTTTTTT